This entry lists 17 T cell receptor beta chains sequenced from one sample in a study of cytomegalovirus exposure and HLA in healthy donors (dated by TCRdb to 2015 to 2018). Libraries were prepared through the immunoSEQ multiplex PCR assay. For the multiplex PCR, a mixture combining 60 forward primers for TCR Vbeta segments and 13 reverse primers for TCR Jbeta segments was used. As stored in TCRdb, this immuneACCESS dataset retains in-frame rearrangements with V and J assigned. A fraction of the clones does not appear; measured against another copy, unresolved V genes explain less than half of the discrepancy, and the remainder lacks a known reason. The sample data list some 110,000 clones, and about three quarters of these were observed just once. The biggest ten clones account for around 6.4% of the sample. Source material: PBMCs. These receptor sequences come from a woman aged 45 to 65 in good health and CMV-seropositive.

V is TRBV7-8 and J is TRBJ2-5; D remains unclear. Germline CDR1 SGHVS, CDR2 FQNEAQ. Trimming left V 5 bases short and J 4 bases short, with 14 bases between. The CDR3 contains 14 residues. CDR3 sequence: CASSPRWVGETQYF. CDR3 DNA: TGTGCCAGCAGCCCGAGGTGGGTAGGAGAGACCCAGTACTTC.

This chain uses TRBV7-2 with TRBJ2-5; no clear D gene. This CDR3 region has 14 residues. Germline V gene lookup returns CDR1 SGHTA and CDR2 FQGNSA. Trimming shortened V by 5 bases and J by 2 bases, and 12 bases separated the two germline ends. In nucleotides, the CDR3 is TGTGCCAGCAGCCCTCCCAGCAGGCAAGAGACCCAGTACTTC. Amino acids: CASSPPSRQETQYF.

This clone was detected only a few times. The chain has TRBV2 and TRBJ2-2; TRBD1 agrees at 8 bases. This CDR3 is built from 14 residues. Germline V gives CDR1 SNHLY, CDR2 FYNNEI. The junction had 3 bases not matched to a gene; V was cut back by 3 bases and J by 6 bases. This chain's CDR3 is CASSDRGLAGELFF. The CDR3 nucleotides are TGTGCCAGCAGTGACAGGGGGCTGGCCGGGGAGCTGTTTTTT.

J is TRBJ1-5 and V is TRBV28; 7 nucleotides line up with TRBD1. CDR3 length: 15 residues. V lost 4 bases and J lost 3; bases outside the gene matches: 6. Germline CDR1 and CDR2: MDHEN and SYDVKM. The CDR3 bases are TGTGCCAGCAGTTGGGGCAGGGGGTTCAATCAGCCCCAGCATTTT. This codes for CASSWGRGFNQPQHF.

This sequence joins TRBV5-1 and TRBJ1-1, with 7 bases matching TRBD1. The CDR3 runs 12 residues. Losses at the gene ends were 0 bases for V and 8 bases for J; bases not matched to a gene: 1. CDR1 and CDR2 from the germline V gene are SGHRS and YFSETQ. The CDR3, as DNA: TGCGCCAGCAGCTTGGGGGACAGAGAAGCTTTCTTT. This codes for CASSLGDREAFF.

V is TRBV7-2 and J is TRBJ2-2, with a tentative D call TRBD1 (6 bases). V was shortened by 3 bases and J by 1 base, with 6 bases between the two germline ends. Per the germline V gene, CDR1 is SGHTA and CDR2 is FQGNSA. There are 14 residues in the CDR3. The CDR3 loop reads CASSLGQNTGELFF. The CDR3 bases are TGTGCCAGCAGCTTGGGACAGAACACCGGGGAGCTGTTTTTT.

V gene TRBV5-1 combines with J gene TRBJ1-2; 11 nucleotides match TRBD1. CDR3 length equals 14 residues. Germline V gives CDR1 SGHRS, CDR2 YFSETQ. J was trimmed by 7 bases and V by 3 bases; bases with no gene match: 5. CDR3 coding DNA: TGCGCCAGCAGCTGGACAGGGGGCCAGGTTGGCTACACCTTC. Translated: CASSWTGGQVGYTF.

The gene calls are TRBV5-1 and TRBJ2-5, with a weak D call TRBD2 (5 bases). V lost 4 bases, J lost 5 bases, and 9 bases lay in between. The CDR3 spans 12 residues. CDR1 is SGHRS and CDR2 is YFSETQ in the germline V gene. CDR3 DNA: TGCGCCAGCAGCCCCGAGCGGGAGACCCAGTACTTC. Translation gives CASSPERETQYF.

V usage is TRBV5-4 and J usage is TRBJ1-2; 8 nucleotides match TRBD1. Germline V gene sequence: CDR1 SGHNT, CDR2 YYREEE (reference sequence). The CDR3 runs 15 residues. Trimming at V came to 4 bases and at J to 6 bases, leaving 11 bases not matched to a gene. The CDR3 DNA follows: TGTGCCAGCAGCCCTGGGGGCACAGGGGGGGATGGCTACACCTTC. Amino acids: CASSPGGTGGDGYTF. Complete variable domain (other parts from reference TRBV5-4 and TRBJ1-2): ETGVTQSPTHLIKTRGQQVTLRCSSQSGHNTVSWYQQALGQGPQFIFQYYREEENGRGNFPPRFSGLQFPNYSSELNVNALELDDSALYLCASSPGGTGGDGYTFGSGTRLTVV.

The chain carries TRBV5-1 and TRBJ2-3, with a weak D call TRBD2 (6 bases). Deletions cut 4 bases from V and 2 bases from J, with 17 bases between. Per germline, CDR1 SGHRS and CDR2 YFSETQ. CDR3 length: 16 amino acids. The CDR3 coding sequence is TGCGCCAGCAGCCTAATTGGCTGGGGGGTCACAGATACGCAGTATTTT. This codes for CASSLIGWGVTDTQYF.

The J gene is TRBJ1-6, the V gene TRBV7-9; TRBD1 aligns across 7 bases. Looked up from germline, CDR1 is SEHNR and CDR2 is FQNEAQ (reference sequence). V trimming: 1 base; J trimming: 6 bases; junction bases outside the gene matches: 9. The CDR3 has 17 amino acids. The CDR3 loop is CASSLGSGTESNSPLHF. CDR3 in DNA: TGTGCCAGCAGCTTAGGGTCCGGGACAGAGAGTAATTCACCCCTCCACTTT.

CDR3 in amino acids: CASSSSFGGNYGYTF. The CDR3, as DNA: TGTGCCAGCAGCTCAAGCTTCGGGGGGAACTATGGCTACACCTTC. The J gene is TRBJ1-2, the V gene TRBV7-2; possibly TRBD1 for D (5 bases). V lost 4 bases and J lost 2, with 14 bases in between. CDR1 is SGHTA and CDR2 is FQGNSA in the germline V gene. The CDR3 covers 15 residues.

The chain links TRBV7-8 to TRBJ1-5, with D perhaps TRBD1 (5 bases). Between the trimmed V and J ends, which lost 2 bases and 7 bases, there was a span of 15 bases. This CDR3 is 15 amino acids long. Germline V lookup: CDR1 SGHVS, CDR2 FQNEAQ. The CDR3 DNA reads TGTGCCAGCAGCTTATACGGGGGGGTAGGCCAGCCCCAGCATTTT. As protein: CASSLYGGVGQPQHF.

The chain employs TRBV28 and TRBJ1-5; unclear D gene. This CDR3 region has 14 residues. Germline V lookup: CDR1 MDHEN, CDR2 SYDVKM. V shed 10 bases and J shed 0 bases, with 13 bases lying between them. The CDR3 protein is CAIHRGGSNQPQHF. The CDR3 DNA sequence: TGTGCCATCCATCGCGGCGGTAGCAATCAGCCCCAGCATTTT.

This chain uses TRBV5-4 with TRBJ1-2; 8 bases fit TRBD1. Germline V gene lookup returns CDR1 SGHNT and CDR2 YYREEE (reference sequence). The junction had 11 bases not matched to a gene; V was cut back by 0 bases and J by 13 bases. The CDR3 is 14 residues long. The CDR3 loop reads CASSLAGAGGASTF. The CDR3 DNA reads TGTGCCAGCAGCTTGGCAGGGGCAGGGGGCGCGTCCACCTTC.

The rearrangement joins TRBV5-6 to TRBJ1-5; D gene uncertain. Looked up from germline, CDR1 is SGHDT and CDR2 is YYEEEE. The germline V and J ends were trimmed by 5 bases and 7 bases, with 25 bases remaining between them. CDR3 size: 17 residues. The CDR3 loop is CASSSGLRSSAGQPQHF. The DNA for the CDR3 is TGTGCCAGCAGTAGCGGGCTCAGGTCATCAGCGGGCCAGCCCCAGCATTTT. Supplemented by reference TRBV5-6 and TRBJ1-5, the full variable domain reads DAGVTQSPTHLIKTRGQQVTLRCSPKSGHDTVSWYQQALGQGPQFIFQYYEEEERQRGNFPDRFSGHQFPNYSSELNVNALLLGDSALYLCASSSGLRSSAGQPQHFGDGTRLSIL.

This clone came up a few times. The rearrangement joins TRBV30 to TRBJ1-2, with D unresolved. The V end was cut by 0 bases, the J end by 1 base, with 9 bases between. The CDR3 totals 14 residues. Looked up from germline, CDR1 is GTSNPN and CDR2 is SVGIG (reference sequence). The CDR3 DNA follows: TGTGCCTGGAGTGTTAGAGGCGGTAACTATGGCTACACCTTC. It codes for CAWSVRGGNYGYTF.